This T cell receptor (beta chain) was profiled in a study of blood T cell repertoires in COVID-19. Study-wide context: In each case, the material was cDNA or gDNA derived from T cells, B-cell-depleted T cells, or PBMCs.

V shed 6 bases and J shed 2 bases, with 14 bases lying between them. Germline-derived CDR1 and CDR2 are SGHNT and YENEEA. The CDR3 has 14 amino acids. Authors' processing steps: Researchers report that nucleated cell counts were estimated from reference gene primer amplification. Clones were sequenced by immunoSEQ multiplex PCR, and TCRdb holds only the in-frame ones, with some missing. The V and J calls and clone size come from that table; D and trimming were worked out from the DNA. The repertoire consists of under 300,000 clones, with approximately 91% occurring once and the leading ten covering less than 1%.

What was sequenced was peripheral blood. The receptor was isolated from a woman aged 40 to 50 who had recovered from COVID-19. The chain couples TRBV11-3 to TRBJ2-7, with D maybe TRBD2 (6 bases). The CDR3: CASSGEETPYEQYF. CDR3 DNA sequence: TGTGCCAGCAGTGGGGAGGAAACCCCCTACGAGCAGTACTTC.